What follows are 19 T cell receptor beta chains derived from one specimen sequenced in a study of blood T cell repertoires in COVID-19 (dated by TCRdb to the early 2020s). Library generation was performed with the immunoSEQ multiplex PCR assay. TCRdb provides this immuneACCESS table in a form limited to in-frame rearrangements. Some clones are lacking; in checked studies, under half of them reflect an unresolved V gene, and why the rest are absent is not known. Counted in this sample were 160,000 or so clones; approximately 81% of them appeared once. The ten largest make up roughly 7.3% of the sample. The material sequenced was PBMCs or T cells enriched from blood (not recorded which). Every receptor here comes from a woman aged 45 to 65 who had recovered from COVID-19.

The rearrangement uses TRBV4-3 and TRBJ1-1; TRBD1 might be the D (6 bases). CDR1 and CDR2 from the germline V gene are LGHNA and YSLEER. V lost 0 bases to trimming and J lost 4 bases, with 12 bases between them. The CDR3 has 15 amino acids. For the CDR3, the DNA is TGCGCCAGCAGCCAAGAGGGGGCGGGAGGCACTGAAGCTTTCTTT. As protein: CASSQEGAGGTEAFF.

The V and J genes are TRBV7-9 and TRBJ1-3; a weak D match, TRBD1 (5 bases). The CDR3 length is 15 residues. Deletions cut 0 bases from V and 0 bases from J, with 6 bases between. CDR1 is SEHNR and CDR2 is FQNEAQ in the germline V gene (reference sequence). The CDR3 protein is CASSLAGDSGNTIYF. CDR3 coding DNA: TGTGCCAGCAGCTTAGCAGGGGACTCTGGAAACACCATATATTTT. Complete variable domain (other parts from reference TRBV7-9 and TRBJ1-3): DTGVSQNPRHKITKRGQNVTFRCDPISEHNRLYWYRQTLGQGPEFLTYFQNEAQLEKSRLLSDRFSAERPKGSFSTLEIQRTEQGDSAMYLCASSLAGDSGNTIYFGEGSWLTVV.

The chain recombines TRBV28 with TRBJ2-1, with no clear D. The germline gives CDR1 MDHEN, CDR2 SYDVKM. The V gene lost 8 bases and the J gene lost 9 bases, with 14 bases spanning the gap. CDR3 size: 12 residues. The CDR3 DNA follows: TGTGCCAGCGTAGCCGACGGTACTGAGCAGTTCTTC. Protein product: CASVADGTEQFF.

Remarks on this clone: The sample carries other DNA sequences with the same CDR3. The chain recombines TRBV10-3 with TRBJ1-2, with D maybe TRBD1 (5 bases). This CDR3 has 13 amino acids. Germline CDR1 and CDR2: ENHRY and SYGVKD. The V end was cut by 0 bases, the J end by 8 bases, with 10 bases between. CDR3 loop: CAISESAGYGYTF. CDR3 sequence (DNA): TGTGCCATCAGTGAGTCGGCAGGGTACGGCTACACCTTC.

The V and J genes are TRBV6-4 and TRBJ2-2; D is possibly TRBD1 (7 bases). The CDR3 spans 14 residues. Germline loops: CDR1 MRHNA, CDR2 SNTAGT. Trimming removed 2 bases at V and 4 bases at J, with 8 bases between. CDR3 sequence: CASSDQGGTGELFF. DNA for the CDR3: TGTGCCAGCAGTGACCAGGGGGGCACCGGGGAGCTGTTTTTT.

The chain joins TRBV28 to TRBJ1-2; possible D gene TRBD1, 5 bases. The V gene's germline CDR1 is MDHEN and CDR2 SYDVKM. V was shortened by 6 bases and J by 5 bases, with 16 bases between the two germline ends. The CDR3 runs 14 residues. Here the CDR3 reads CASRGRGEGYGYTF. Written as DNA, the CDR3 is TGTGCCAGCAGGGGGCGGGGAGAAGGGTATGGCTACACCTTC.

The V call is TRBV7-9, the J call TRBJ2-5; TRBD2 agrees at 8 bases. Per germline, CDR1 SEHNR and CDR2 FQNEAQ (reference sequence). CDR3 length equals 14 residues. The V gene end was trimmed by 4 bases and the J gene end by 5 bases; junction bases not matched to a gene: 6. The CDR3 loop reads CASSWGGGPETQYF. The CDR3 DNA reads TGTGCCAGCAGCTGGGGCGGGGGGCCGGAGACCCAGTACTTC.

This chain links TRBV19 with TRBJ1-1; tentative D call: TRBD1 (6 bases). The CDR3 has 16 residues. Germline lookup yields CDR1 LNHDA and CDR2 SQIVND (reference sequence). V was shortened by 4 bases and J by 1 base, with 16 bases between the two germline ends. The DNA for the CDR3 is TGTGCCAGTAGTACCCGCCAGGGGTTTCCGAACACTGAAGCTTTCTTT. Residues: CASSTRQGFPNTEAFF.

The chain recombines TRBV27 with TRBJ2-1; 8 bases agree with TRBD2. The V gene end was trimmed by 6 bases and the J gene end by 2 bases; junction bases not matched to a gene: 9. The CDR3 runs 16 residues. From germline, CDR1 is MNHEY and CDR2 SMNVEV (reference sequence). The CDR3 protein is CASSPFSGEAYNEQFF. CDR3 in DNA: TGTGCCAGCAGCCCCTTTAGCGGGGAGGCCTACAATGAGCAGTTCTTC.

V gene TRBV28 combines with J gene TRBJ2-1; D not certain. CDR1 and CDR2 from the germline V gene are MDHEN and SYDVKM. V was pared by 6 bases and J by 15 bases, with 15 bases between. The CDR3 has 11 residues. The CDR3 sequence: CASRTENQSFF. In nucleotides, the CDR3 is TGTGCCAGCAGAACCGAAAATCAGTCGTTCTTC.

The CDR3: CASSQDSGTGHSPLHF. The CDR3 DNA follows: TGCGCCAGCAGCCAAGATTCCGGGACAGGGCATTCACCCCTCCACTTT. The rearrangement uses TRBV4-3 and TRBJ1-6; TRBD1 aligns across 9 bases. The CDR3 is 16 amino acids. Trimming cost V 0 bases and J 8 bases; bases outside gene matches: 5. Germline V gene lookup returns CDR1 LGHNA and CDR2 YSLEER.

J is TRBJ2-7 and V is TRBV5-1, with a tentative D call TRBD2 (5 bases). The CDR3 loop spans 14 amino acids. Germline V gene lookup returns CDR1 SGHRS and CDR2 YFSETQ. V was clipped by 2 bases and J by 3 bases, with 12 bases between them. CDR3 nucleotides: TGCGCCAGCAGCTTAACTACTAGTTACTACGAGCAGTACTTC. As protein: CASSLTTSYYEQYF.

The chain uses TRBV9 and TRBJ2-7; 7 bases align to TRBD1. Losses at the gene ends were 2 bases for V and 2 bases for J; bases not matched to a gene: 7. The CDR3 contains 15 residues. Germline CDR1 reads SGDLS; CDR2 reads YYNGEE. The DNA of the CDR3 is TGTGCCAGCAGCGTGCATGGGACAGCCACCTACGAGCAGTACTTC. As protein: CASSVHGTATYEQYF.

The chain recombines TRBV6-5 with TRBJ1-3; TRBD1 agrees at 8 bases. V was clipped by 0 bases and J by 4 bases; unmatched bases: 2. This CDR3 has 15 amino acids. Germline V gene data show CDR1 as MNHEY and CDR2 as SVGAGI. The CDR3 nucleotides read TGTGCCAGCAGTTACTCCCGGACAGGGGGAAACACCATATATTTT. Its protein is CASSYSRTGGNTIYF.

This rearrangement joins TRBV28 to TRBJ1-2, with TRBD1 matching over 7 bases. There are 12 residues in the CDR3. V shed 1 base, J shed 13 bases, and the junction held 6 bases outside the gene matches. Looked up from germline, CDR1 is MDHEN and CDR2 is SYDVKM. CDR3 sequence reads: CASSLLHRGITF. DNA for the CDR3: TGTGCCAGCAGTTTATTGCACAGGGGAATCACCTTC.

This clone was recorded at least ten times. The rearrangement joins TRBV19 to TRBJ1-5, with 11 positions matching TRBD1. CDR1 and CDR2 (germline): LNHDA, SQIVND (reference sequence). This CDR3 comprises 16 residues. J was trimmed by 0 bases and V by 7 bases; bases with no gene match: 5. CDR3 DNA sequence: TGTGCCAGTATGGGACAGGGGGTTGGTAGCAATCAGCCCCAGCATTTT. Its protein product is CASMGQGVGSNQPQHF. The variable domain in full, completed from reference TRBV19 and TRBJ1-5, reads DGGITQSPKYLFRKEGQNVTLSCEQNLNHDAMYWYRQDPGQGLRLIYYSQIVNDFQKGDIAEGYSVSREKKESFPLTVTSAQKNPTAFYLCASMGQGVGSNQPQHFGDGTRLSIL.

This rearrangement joins TRBV18 to TRBJ2-1; D uncertain. There are 17 residues in the CDR3. Per the germline V gene, CDR1 is KGHSH and CDR2 is LQKENI. Trimming removed 4 bases at V and 2 bases at J, with 18 bases between. The CDR3 bases are TGTGCCAGCTCACTGCGCGGTCCCCACCCCCCCTACAATGAGCAGTTCTTC. Protein: CASSLRGPHPPYNEQFF.

This clone was detected only a few times. The chain uses TRBV6-1 and TRBJ1-5; possibly TRBD1 for D (5 bases). There are 15 residues in the CDR3. The germline V and J ends were trimmed by 2 bases and 6 bases, with 14 bases remaining between them. Germline V lookup: CDR1 MNHNS, CDR2 SASEGT. The CDR3 sequence: CASSESRARGQPQHF. The CDR3, as DNA: TGTGCCAGCAGTGAAAGCAGGGCCCGAGGTCAGCCCCAGCATTTT.

CDR3 DNA: TGTGCCAGCAGCCAACGTTCGACTGGGACTAATGAAAAACTGTTTTTT. The encoded protein is CASSQRSTGTNEKLFF. The chain combines TRBV3-1 (or the pseudogene TRBV3-2) with TRBJ1-4; no reliable D call. Per the germline V gene, CDR1 is LGHDT and CDR2 is YNNKEL (reference sequence). V lost 2 bases to trimming and J lost 2 bases, with 12 bases between them. The CDR3 has 16 residues.